This TCR beta chain derives from a study of T cell responses to AZD1222 COVID-19 vaccine. This table comes from immunoSEQ multiplex PCR, and its TCRdb copy is limited to in-frame clones, with some not included. In the table there are 120,000 or so clones, around 87% of which are singletons. Study results and limitations: Just a handful of AZD1222 recipients were seropositive at baseline. Clonal diversity was possibly underestimated; the donors were predominantly white British and more often female.

A word on this clone: The antigen remains unidentified.

CDR3 length equals 14 residues. CDR1 and CDR2 (germline): MNHEY, SVGAGI. V shed 10 bases and J 7 bases; nucleotides not matched to a gene: 10. The receptor comes from an adult in good health. The sequenced sample was peripheral blood, obtained on day 0 of AZD1222 vaccination. The V call is TRBV6-5, the J call TRBJ1-2, with 12 bases fitting TRBD1. CDR3 bases: TGTGCCACCGGAGGGGACAGGGGGCGAGGTGGCTACACCTTC. It codes for CATGGDRGRGGYTF.